The TCR beta chain described here comes from a study of tumor and adjacent non-tumor tissue in lung cancer. Study in general: Patients comprised about a dozen adenocarcinoma, 2 squamous cell carcinoma and 1 small cell lung cancer.

The library came from three nested PCR rounds adapted from ARM-PCR protocols. Via MiXCR, TCRdb re-called the multiplex PCR reads, giving one row per CDR3 protein. The sample carries approximately 120,000 distinct CDR3 sequences, 66% recorded once. In its sample, this clonotype was seen many times. Its matching antigen is unknown. Study findings and constraints: Patients with more diverse tumor TCRs had worse survival.

Looked up from germline, CDR1 is DFQATT and CDR2 is SNEGSKA (reference sequence). Trimming took off 0 bases at V and 0 bases at J, with 6 bases between the two ends. The CDR3 contains 14 residues. No cell sorting was done before RNA was extracted from the tissue. The chain has TRBV20-1 and TRBJ2-1, with D perhaps TRBD2 (6 bases). The sample taken for sequencing was lung tumor tissue. This receptor was taken from a man younger than 45 with non-small cell lung cancer. CDR3: CSARDSGSYNEQFF. The CDR3 DNA reads TGCAGTGCTAGAGATAGCGGCTCCTACAATGAGCAGTTCTTC.